The next 15 T cell receptor beta chains were all read from a single sample in a study of blood T cell repertoires in COVID-19. This table comes from immunoSEQ multiplex PCR, and its TCRdb copy is limited to in-frame clones, with some not included. Of roughly 140,000 clones listed, 75% to 85% are singletons. Sample: peripheral blood. The receptor source for this set is a man in his fifties with acute or convalescent COVID-19.

In DNA, the CDR3 is TGTGCCAGCAGTTACGGCTCACTAGCGGTCTACGAGCAGTACTTC. Translated, it gives CASSYGSLAVYEQYF. The chain couples TRBV6-2 or TRBV6-3 to TRBJ2-7, with 8 positions matching TRBD2. CDR3 size: 15 residues. The V gene end was trimmed by 2 bases and the J gene end by 3 bases; junction bases not matched to a gene: 6. CDR1 and CDR2 (germline): MNHEY, SVGEGT.

V is TRBV5-1 and J is TRBJ2-4; maybe TRBD1 (5 bases). The CDR3 loop spans 17 amino acids. The V gene lost 0 bases and the J gene lost 3 bases, with 16 bases spanning the gap. Per germline, CDR1 SGHRS and CDR2 YFSETQ. The CDR3 loop is CASSLANAGRVKNIQYF. CDR3 coding DNA: TGCGCCAGCAGCTTGGCAAATGCAGGCAGGGTCAAAAACATTCAGTACTTC.

The rearrangement uses TRBV5-5 and TRBJ2-2; D is ambiguous. The ends were cut back, 0 bases at V and 0 bases at J, with 6 bases in the middle. CDR3 length equals 15 residues. The germline V gene has CDR1 SGHKS and CDR2 YYEKEE (reference sequence). CDR3 region: CASSLEHANTGELFF. The CDR3, as DNA: TGTGCCAGCAGCTTGGAACACGCGAACACCGGGGAGCTGTTTTTT.

V usage is TRBV21-1 and J usage is TRBJ1-5; the table's D call, TRBD1, was not checked against the DNA. TRBV21-1 is marked as a pseudogene. CDR3 length: 16 amino acids. CDR3 coding DNA: TGTGCCAGCAGCGACCGGGACAGGGCTAGCAATCAGCCCCAGCATTTT. It is translated as CASSDRDRASNQPQHF.

The CDR3 is CASSKTGGNREKLFF. The CDR3 DNA reads TGTGCCAGCAGTAAGACAGGGGGCAATCGGGAAAAACTGTTTTTT. This rearrangement joins TRBV9 to TRBJ1-4; TRBD1 matches 10 bases. V lost 5 bases and J lost 8; bases outside the gene matches: 9. The germline V gene encodes CDR1 SGDLS and CDR2 YYNGEE. The CDR3 has 15 residues. The full variable domain, completed using reference TRBV9 and TRBJ1-4, is DSGVTQTPKHLITATGQRVTLRCSPRSGDLSVYWYQQSLDQGLQFLIQYYNGEERAKGNILERFSAQQFPDLHSELNLSSLELGDSALYFCASSKTGGNREKLFFGSGTQLSVL.

The gene calls are TRBV2 and TRBJ2-7, with TRBD2 matching 11 bases. CDR3 size: 15 residues. The V gene end was trimmed by 8 bases and the J gene end by 2 bases; junction bases not matched to a gene: 8. Germline V gene lookup returns CDR1 SNHLY and CDR2 FYNNEI. The CDR3 DNA follows: TGTGCCAGCGGTGGACTAGCGGGTGGGACCTACGAGCAGTACTTC. This encodes CASGGLAGGTYEQYF. Variable domain in full (rest from reference TRBV2 and TRBJ2-7): EPEVTQTPSHQVTQMGQEVILRCVPISNHLYFYWYRQILGQKVEFLVSFYNNEISEKSEIFDDQFSVERPDGSNFTLKIRSTKLEDSAMYFCASGGLAGGTYEQYFGPGTRLTVT.

The chain couples TRBV10-3 to TRBJ1-1, with 8 bases that match TRBD1. The CDR3 runs to 14 residues. V shed 9 bases, J shed 1 base, and the junction held 7 bases outside the gene matches. CDR1 and CDR2 from the germline V gene are ENHRY and SYGVKD. In DNA form, the CDR3 reads TGTGCCATATCCGGGACAGGAGGGAACACTGAAGCTTTCTTT. It is translated as CAISGTGGNTEAFF.

The gene calls are TRBV14 and TRBJ2-3, with 10 bases fitting TRBD1. Germline V gene data show CDR1 as SGHDN and CDR2 as FVKESK. The V and J ends lost 4 bases and 6 bases, in that order; junction bases with no gene match: 7. The CDR3 has 15 residues. The CDR3 spells CASSPDRGLGDTQYF. CDR3 in DNA: TGTGCCAGCAGCCCCGACAGGGGGCTAGGGGATACGCAGTATTTT.

J is TRBJ1-4 and V is TRBV10-2; possible D gene TRBD1, 5 bases. This CDR3 is built from 14 residues. V was pared by 6 bases and J by 6 bases, with 14 bases between. The V gene's germline CDR1 is WSHSY and CDR2 SAAADI. The CDR3 loop reads CASSGGAGHEKLFF. CDR3 DNA: TGCGCCAGCAGCGGTGGGGCAGGTCATGAAAAACTGTTTTTT.

The rearrangement links TRBV30 to TRBJ1-2, with D unresolved. Germline V gene sequence: CDR1 GTSNPN, CDR2 SVGIG (reference sequence). The V end was cut by 4 bases, the J end by 6 bases, with 15 bases between. The CDR3 totals 13 residues. This chain's CDR3 is CAWNLDGSDGYTF. In DNA, the CDR3 is TGTGCCTGGAACCTAGATGGATCCGATGGCTACACCTTC.

The chain combines TRBV4-1 with TRBJ2-1; 7 nucleotides match TRBD2. V lost 0 bases, J lost 1 base, and 12 bases stayed unmatched. The CDR3 is 19 residues long. Looked up from germline, CDR1 is MGHRA and CDR2 is YSYEKL. The CDR3 loop reads CASSQDPPWASGSYNEQFF. CDR3 nucleotides: TGCGCCAGCAGCCAAGACCCCCCATGGGCTAGCGGTTCCTACAATGAGCAGTTCTTC.

CDR3 residues: CASSFSGTGAYEQYF. In DNA form, the CDR3 reads TGTGCCAGCAGTTTCTCCGGGACAGGGGCCTACGAGCAGTACTTC. The chain recombines TRBV28 with TRBJ2-7; 10 nucleotides align to TRBD1. V gave up 3 bases and J gave up 2 bases; unmatched junction bases: 4. The CDR3 loop spans 15 amino acids. Germline assignment: CDR1 MDHEN and CDR2 SYDVKM.

The chain uses TRBV12-3 or TRBV12-4 and TRBJ1-2; D remains ambiguous. This CDR3 region has 12 residues. The V gene lost 2 bases and the J gene lost 5 bases, with 6 bases spanning the gap. CDR3 DNA sequence: TGTGCCAGCAGTTTAATGAGATATGGCTACACCTTC. It encodes CASSLMRYGYTF.

Here the CDR3 reads CASSIWTSGGLSYEQYF. DNA of the CDR3: TGTGCCAGCAGTATCTGGACTAGCGGGGGGCTCTCCTACGAGCAGTACTTC. The chain carries TRBV27 and TRBJ2-7; 14 nucleotides match TRBD2. The CDR3 has 17 amino acids. J gave up 0 bases and V 5 bases, and 6 bases lay outside the gene matches. CDR1 and CDR2 (germline): MNHEY, SMNVEV (reference sequence).

This chain joins TRBV27 and TRBJ2-1, with 8 bases identical to TRBD2. The junction had 17 bases not matched to a gene; V was cut back by 0 bases and J by 4 bases. Germline CDR1 reads MNHEY; CDR2 reads SMNVEV (reference sequence). This CDR3 is 20 amino acids long. CDR3 in DNA: TGTGCCAGCAGTTTATCGGGGTTTGGCCACCGGACTAGCTTTTACAATGAGCAGTTCTTC. Protein product: CASSLSGFGHRTSFYNEQFF.